The T cell receptor (beta chain) under discussion was sequenced for a study of blood T cell repertoires in COVID-19. Study in general: Donors in the United States, Italy and Spain gave samples during acute or convalescent COVID-19. The cDNA or gDNA used as material had been derived from T cells, B-cell-depleted T cells, or PBMCs.

The V gene's germline CDR1 is MNHEY and CDR2 SVGAGI. The CDR3 totals 13 residues. Deletions cut 5 bases from V and 6 bases from J, with 13 bases between. Original analysis: Estimation of nucleated cell counts was performed using reference gene primer amplification. The method was immunoSEQ multiplex PCR; TCRdb's version includes in-frame clones alone and lacks a portion of them. V and J calls and clone size are given by that table; D and trimming were obtained from the DNA. The sample yields 80,000 to 95,000 clones, around 87% seen once. The material sequenced was peripheral blood. This chain links TRBV6-5 with TRBJ2-5; D call uncertain. The source of this sequence is a human donor in a cohort sampled during active COVID-19. CDR3 bases: TGTGCCAGCAGTCCCGATGGGCTGAAGACCCAGTACTTC. Translation: CASSPDGLKTQYF.